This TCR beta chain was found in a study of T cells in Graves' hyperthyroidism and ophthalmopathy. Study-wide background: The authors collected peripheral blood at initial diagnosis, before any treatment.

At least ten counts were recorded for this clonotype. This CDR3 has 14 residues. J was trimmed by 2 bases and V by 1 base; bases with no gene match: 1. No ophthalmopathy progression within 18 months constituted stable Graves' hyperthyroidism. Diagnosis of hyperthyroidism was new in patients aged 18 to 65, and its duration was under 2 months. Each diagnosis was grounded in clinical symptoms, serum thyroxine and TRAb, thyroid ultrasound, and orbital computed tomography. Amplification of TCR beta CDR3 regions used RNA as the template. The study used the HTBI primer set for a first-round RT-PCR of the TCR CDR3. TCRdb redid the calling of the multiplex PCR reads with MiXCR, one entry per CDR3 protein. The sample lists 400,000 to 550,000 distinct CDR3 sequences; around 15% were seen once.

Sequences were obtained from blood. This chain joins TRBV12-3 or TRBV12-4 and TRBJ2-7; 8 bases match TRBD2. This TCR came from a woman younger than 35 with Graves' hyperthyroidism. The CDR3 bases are TGTGCCAGCAGTTTAGGTAGCGGGGCCTACGAGCAGTACTTC. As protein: CASSLGSGAYEQYF.